Below are 3 T cell receptor beta chains sequenced from a single sample in a study of blood T cell repertoires in COVID-19. Here immunoSEQ multiplex PCR was the method, and the copy in TCRdb shows in-frame clones only, minus some. Altogether 85,000 to 95,000 clones are present, approximately 76% being singletons, with the ten largest covering around 7%. Material for sequencing was peripheral blood. Receptors were obtained from a man in his 70s with acute or convalescent COVID-19.

The genes are TRBV11-3 and TRBJ1-2; TRBD1 matches at 9 bases. J was trimmed by 8 bases and V by 3 bases; bases with no gene match: 4. Germline CDR1 and CDR2: SGHNT and YENEEA. CDR3 length: 13 amino acids. The CDR3 spells CASSLEQGAGYTF. In DNA, the CDR3 is TGTGCCAGCAGCTTGGAACAGGGGGCAGGCTACACCTTC. Using reference TRBV11-3 and TRBJ1-2 for the parts outside the CDR3, the full variable domain is EAGVVQSPRYKIIEKKQPVAFWCNPISGHNTLYWYLQNLGQGPELLIRYENEEAVDDSQLPKDRFSAERLKGVDSTLKIQPAELGDSAVYLCASSLEQGAGYTFGSGTRLTVV.

The chain is built from TRBV6-2 or TRBV6-3 and TRBJ1-2, with TRBD1 identical over 10 bases. CDR1 is MNHEY, CDR2 SVGEGT, per germline. This CDR3 is 16 amino acids long. V trimming: 5 bases; J trimming: 7 bases; junction bases outside the gene matches: 13. The CDR3: CASSIGQGVNVRGYTF. CDR3 DNA sequence: TGTGCCAGCAGTATTGGACAGGGGGTTAACGTACGTGGCTACACCTTC.

The chain employs TRBV5-4 and TRBJ2-1; 9 bases line up with TRBD1. The CDR3 is 15 residues long. Germline V gene data show CDR1 as SGHNT and CDR2 as YYREEE (reference sequence). The V segment lost 3 bases and the J segment 7 bases; nucleotides outside the gene matches: 8. Here the CDR3 reads CASSSTTGGSNEQFF. The CDR3 nucleotides read TGTGCCAGCAGCTCTACGACAGGGGGGAGTAATGAGCAGTTCTTC.